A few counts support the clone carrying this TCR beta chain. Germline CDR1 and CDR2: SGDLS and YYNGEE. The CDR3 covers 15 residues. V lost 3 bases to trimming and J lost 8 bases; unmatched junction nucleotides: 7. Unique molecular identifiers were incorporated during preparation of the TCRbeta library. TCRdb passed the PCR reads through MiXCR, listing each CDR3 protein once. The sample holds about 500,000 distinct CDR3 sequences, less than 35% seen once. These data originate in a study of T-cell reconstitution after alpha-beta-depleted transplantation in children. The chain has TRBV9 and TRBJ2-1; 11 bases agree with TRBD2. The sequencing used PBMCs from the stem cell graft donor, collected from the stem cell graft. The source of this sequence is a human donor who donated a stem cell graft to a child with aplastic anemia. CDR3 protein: CASSDSGRVSDEQFF. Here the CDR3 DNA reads TGTGCCAGCAGCGATAGCGGGAGGGTTTCCGATGAGCAGTTCTTC.